The clone carrying this T cell receptor (beta chain) was detected ten times or more. Its antigen is undetermined. The entry originates in a study of T cell repertoires in cytomegalovirus infection. Whole-study findings and limits: Of the TCR beta families, the public ones yielded a cumulative frequency that identified carriers of CMV plus the relevant HLA. HLA-C-restricted, CMV-specific TCR beta clonotypes were dominant ex vivo.

The CDR3 contains 14 residues. Germline assignment: CDR1 MNHEY and CDR2 SVGEGT. V shed 9 bases, J shed 1 base, and the junction held 7 bases outside the gene matches. From the reads, TCRdb called clonotypes with MiXCR, one entry per CDR3 protein. The repertoire consists of some 280,000 distinct CDR3 sequences, with around 15% occurring once and the leading ten covering around 9.5%. The material sequenced was PBMCs. This chain links TRBV6-2 or TRBV6-3 with TRBJ2-7; 9 positions agree with TRBD2. This clonotype originated in a human donor in good health (CMV status not recorded). Some clones in this sample may be carry-over from other donors' samples. In nucleotides, the CDR3 is TGTGCCAGTAAAGGACTAGCGTCGTCCTACGAGCAGTACTTC. Amino acid sequence: CASKGLASSYEQYF.